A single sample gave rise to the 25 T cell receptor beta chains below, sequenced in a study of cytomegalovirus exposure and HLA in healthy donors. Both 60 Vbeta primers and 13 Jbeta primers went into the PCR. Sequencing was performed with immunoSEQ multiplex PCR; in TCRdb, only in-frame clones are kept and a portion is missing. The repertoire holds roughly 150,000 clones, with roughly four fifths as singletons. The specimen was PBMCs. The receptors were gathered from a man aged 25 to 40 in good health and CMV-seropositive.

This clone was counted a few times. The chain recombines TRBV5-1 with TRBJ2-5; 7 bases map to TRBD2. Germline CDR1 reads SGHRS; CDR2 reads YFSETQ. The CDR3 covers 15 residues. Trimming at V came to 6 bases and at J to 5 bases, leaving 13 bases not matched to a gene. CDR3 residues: CASTPARGRAETQYF. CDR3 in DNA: TGCGCCAGCACCCCTGCCCGGGGGAGGGCTGAGACCCAGTACTTC.

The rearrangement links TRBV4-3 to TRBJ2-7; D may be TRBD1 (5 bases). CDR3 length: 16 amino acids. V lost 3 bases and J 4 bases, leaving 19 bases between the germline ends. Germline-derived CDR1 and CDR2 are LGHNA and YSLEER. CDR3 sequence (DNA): TGCGCCAGCAGCCAGGGTACCGTGGACGGACAATACGAGCAGTACTTC. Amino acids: CASSQGTVDGQYEQYF.

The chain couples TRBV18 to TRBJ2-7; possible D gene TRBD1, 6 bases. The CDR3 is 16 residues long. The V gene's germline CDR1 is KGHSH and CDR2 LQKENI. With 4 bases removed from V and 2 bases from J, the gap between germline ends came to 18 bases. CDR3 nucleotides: TGTGCCAGCTCACGCTTCGCGACAGGCCAGGCCTACGAGCAGTACTTC. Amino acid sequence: CASSRFATGQAYEQYF.

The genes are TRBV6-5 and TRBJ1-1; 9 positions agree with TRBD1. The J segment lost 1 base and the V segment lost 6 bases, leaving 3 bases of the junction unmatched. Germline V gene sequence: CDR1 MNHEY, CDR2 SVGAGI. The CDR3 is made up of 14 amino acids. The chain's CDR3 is CASRLTGGNTEAFF. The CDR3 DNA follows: TGTGCCAGCAGATTGACAGGGGGGAACACTGAAGCTTTCTTT.

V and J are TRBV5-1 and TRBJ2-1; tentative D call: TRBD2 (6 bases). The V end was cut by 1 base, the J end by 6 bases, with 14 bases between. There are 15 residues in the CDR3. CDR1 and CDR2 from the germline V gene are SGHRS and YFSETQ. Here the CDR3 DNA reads TGCGCCAGCAGCTTGATGGTCGGGACTCCCAATGAGCAGTTCTTC. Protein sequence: CASSLMVGTPNEQFF.

This CDR3 is CASSPRDTLPAFF. Here the CDR3 DNA reads TGTGCCAGCAGCCCTCGGGACACGCTCCCAGCTTTCTTT. The chain employs TRBV7-2 and TRBJ1-1, with a tentative D call TRBD1 (6 bases). V shed 5 bases and J shed 10 bases, with 17 bases lying between them. CDR3 length equals 13 residues. Germline lookup yields CDR1 SGHTA and CDR2 FQGNSA.

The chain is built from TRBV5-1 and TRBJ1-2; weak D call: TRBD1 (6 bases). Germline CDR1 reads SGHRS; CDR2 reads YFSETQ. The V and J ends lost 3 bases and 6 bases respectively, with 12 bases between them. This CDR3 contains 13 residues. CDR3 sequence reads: CASSSVPGDGYTF. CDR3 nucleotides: TGCGCCAGCAGCTCAGTTCCAGGGGATGGCTACACCTTC. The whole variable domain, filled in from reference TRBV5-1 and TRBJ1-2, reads KAGVTQTPRYLIKTRGQQVTLSCSPISGHRSVSWYQQTPGQGLQFLFEYFSETQRNKGNFPGRFSGRQFSNSRSEMNVSTLELGDSALYLCASSSVPGDGYTFGSGTRLTVV.

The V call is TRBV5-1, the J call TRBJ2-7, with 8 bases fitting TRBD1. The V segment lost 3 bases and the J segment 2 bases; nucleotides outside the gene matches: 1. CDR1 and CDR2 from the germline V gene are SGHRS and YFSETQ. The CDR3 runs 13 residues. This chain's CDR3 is CASSSRGPYEQYF. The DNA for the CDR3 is TGCGCCAGCAGCTCCAGGGGGCCCTACGAGCAGTACTTC.

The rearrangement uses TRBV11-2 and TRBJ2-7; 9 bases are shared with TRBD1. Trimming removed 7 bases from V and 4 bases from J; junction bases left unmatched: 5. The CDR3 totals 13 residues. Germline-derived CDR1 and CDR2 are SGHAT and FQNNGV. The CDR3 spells CASTGTGYYEQYF. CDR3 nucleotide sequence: TGTGCCAGCACGGGGACAGGGTATTACGAGCAGTACTTC.

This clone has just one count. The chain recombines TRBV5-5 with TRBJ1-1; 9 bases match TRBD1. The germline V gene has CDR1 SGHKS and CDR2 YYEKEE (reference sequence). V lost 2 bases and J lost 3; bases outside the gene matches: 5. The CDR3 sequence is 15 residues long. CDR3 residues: CASSFAQGAYTEAFF. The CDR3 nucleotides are TGTGCCAGCAGCTTCGCACAGGGGGCATACACTGAAGCTTTCTTT.

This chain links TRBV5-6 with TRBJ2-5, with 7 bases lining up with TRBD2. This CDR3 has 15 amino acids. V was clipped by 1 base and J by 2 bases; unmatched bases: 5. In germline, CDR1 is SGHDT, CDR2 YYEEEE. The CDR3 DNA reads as TGTGCCAGCAGCTTGAGGCGGGGGATACAAGAGACCCAGTACTTC. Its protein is CASSLRRGIQETQYF. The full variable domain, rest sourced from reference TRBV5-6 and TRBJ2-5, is DAGVTQSPTHLIKTRGQQVTLRCSPKSGHDTVSWYQQALGQGPQFIFQYYEEEERQRGNFPDRFSGHQFPNYSSELNVNALLLGDSALYLCASSLRRGIQETQYFGPGTRLLVL.

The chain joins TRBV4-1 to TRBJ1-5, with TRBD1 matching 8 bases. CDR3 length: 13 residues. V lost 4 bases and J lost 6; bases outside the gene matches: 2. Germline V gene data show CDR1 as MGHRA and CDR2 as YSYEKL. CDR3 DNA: TGCGCCAGCAGCCCCAGGGGGCCTCAGCCCCAGCATTTT. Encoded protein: CASSPRGPQPQHF.

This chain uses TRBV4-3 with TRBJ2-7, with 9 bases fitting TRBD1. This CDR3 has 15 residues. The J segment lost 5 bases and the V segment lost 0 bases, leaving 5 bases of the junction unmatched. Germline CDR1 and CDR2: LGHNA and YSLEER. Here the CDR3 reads CASSQELGQGHEQYF. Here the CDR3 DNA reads TGCGCCAGCAGCCAAGAATTGGGACAGGGCCACGAGCAGTACTTC.

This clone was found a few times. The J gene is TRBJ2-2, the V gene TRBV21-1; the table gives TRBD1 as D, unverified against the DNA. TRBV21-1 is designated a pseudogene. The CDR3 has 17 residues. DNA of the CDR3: TGTGCCAGCAGCAAAGTGAGCACAGCCGAACGCACCGGGGAGCTGTTTTTT. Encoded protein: CASSKVSTAERTGELFF.

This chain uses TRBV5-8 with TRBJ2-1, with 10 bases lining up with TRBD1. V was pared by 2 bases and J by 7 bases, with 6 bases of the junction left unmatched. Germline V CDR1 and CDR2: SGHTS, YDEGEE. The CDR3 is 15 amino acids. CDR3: CASSFMGQGRNEQFF. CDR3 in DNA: TGTGCCAGCAGCTTCATGGGACAGGGGCGGAATGAGCAGTTCTTC.

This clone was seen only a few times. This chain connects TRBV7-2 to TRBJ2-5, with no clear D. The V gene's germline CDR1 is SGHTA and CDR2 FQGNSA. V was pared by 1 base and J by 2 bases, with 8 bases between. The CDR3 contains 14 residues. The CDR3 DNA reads TGTGCCAGCAGCTTAGTCAGGTCGCAAGAGACCCAGTACTTC. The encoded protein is CASSLVRSQETQYF.

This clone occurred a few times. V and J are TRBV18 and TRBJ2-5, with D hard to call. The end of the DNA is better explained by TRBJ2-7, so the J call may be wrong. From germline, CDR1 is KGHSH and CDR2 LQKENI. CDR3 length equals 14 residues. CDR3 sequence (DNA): TGTGCCAGCTCACCACTCCAAAACTCCTACGAGCAGTACTTC. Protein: CASSPLQNSYEQYF.

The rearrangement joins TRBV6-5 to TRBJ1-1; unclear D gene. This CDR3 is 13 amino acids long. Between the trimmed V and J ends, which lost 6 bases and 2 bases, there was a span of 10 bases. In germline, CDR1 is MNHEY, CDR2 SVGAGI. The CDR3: CASSLNRNTEAFF. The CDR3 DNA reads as TGTGCCAGCAGCCTGAACAGAAACACTGAAGCTTTCTTT.

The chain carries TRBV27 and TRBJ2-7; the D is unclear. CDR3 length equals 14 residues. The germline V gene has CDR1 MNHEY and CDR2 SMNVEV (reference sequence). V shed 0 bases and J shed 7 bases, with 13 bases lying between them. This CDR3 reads CASSLSIAPWEQYF. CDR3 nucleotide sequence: TGTGCCAGCAGTTTATCGATTGCGCCATGGGAGCAGTACTTC.

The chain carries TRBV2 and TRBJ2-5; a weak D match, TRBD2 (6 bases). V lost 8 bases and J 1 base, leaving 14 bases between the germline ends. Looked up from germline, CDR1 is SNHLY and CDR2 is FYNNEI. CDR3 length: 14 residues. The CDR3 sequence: CASGGMDGQETQYF. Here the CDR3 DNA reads TGTGCCAGCGGGGGGATGGACGGCCAAGAGACCCAGTACTTC.

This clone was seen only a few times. Here the CDR3 DNA reads TGTGCCAGCAGGGACCATCGACAGGGGAGAGCAGATACGCAGTATTTT. Translating gives CASRDHRQGRADTQYF. This chain connects TRBV2 to TRBJ2-3, with 8 bases fitting TRBD1. Trimming at V came to 6 bases and at J to 4 bases, leaving 12 bases not matched to a gene. This CDR3 spans 16 amino acids. CDR1 and CDR2 from the germline V gene are SNHLY and FYNNEI.

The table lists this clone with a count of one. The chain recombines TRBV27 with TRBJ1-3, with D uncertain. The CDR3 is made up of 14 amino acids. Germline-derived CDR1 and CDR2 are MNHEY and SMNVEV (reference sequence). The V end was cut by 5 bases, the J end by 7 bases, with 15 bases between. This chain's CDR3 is CASSPRALWNTIYF. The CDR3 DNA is TGTGCCAGCAGTCCTCGCGCCCTCTGGAACACCATATATTTT.

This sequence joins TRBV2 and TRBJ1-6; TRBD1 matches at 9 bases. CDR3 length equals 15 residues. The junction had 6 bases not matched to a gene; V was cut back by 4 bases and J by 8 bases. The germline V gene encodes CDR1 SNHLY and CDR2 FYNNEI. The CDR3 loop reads CASSALQGAYSPLHF. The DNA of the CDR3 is TGTGCCAGCAGTGCGTTACAGGGGGCTTATTCACCCCTCCACTTT.

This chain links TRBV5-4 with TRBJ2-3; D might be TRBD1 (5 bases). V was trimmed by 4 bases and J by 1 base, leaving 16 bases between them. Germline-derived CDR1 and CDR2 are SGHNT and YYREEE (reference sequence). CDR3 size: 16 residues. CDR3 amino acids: CASSIYRNRGTDTQYF. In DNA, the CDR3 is TGTGCCAGCAGCATCTACAGGAACAGAGGCACAGATACGCAGTATTTT.

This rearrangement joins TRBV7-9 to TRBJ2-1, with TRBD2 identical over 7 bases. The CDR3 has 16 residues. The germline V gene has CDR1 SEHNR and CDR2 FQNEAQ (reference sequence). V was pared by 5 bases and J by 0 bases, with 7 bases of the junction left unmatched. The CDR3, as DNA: TGTGCCAGCAGCCCACCGGGCGGGAGCTCCTACAATGAGCAGTTCTTC. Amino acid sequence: CASSPPGGSSYNEQFF.